The 22 T cell receptor beta chains below come from one sample, sequenced in a study of TIL therapy for anti-PD-1-resistant metastatic lung cancer. The immunoSEQ assay was v3. Here immunoSEQ multiplex PCR was the method, and the copy in TCRdb shows in-frame clones only, minus some. In the table there are 7,000 or so clones, about 63% of which are singletons. Time point given: pre-treatment sample, taken before nivolumab and TIL therapy. Pleural nodules or supraclavicular lymph nodes made up most of the excised metastases sampled. The material sequenced was tumor tissue, taken at baseline. The source of these receptors is a person aged 25-79 years with non-small cell lung cancer.

A few counts support this clone. This chain connects TRBV2 to TRBJ2-7; D gene ambiguous. The CDR3 length is 12 residues. The V end lost 5 bases, the J end lost 3 bases, and 8 bases lay between the germline ends. Germline lookup yields CDR1 SNHLY and CDR2 FYNNEI. CDR3 amino acids: CASSLTFYEQYF. CDR3 nucleotide sequence: TGTGCCAGCAGTCTAACCTTCTACGAGCAGTACTTC. The full variable domain, in which reference TRBV2 and TRBJ2-7 provide the parts outside the CDR3, is EPEVTQTPSHQVTQMGQEVILRCVPISNHLYFYWYRQILGQKVEFLVSFYNNEISEKSEIFDDQFSVERPDGSNFTLKIRSTKLEDSAMYFCASSLTFYEQYFGPGTRLTVT.

The CDR3 spells CASTSRGSGNTIYF. DNA for the CDR3: TGTGCCAGCACTTCCAGGGGCTCTGGAAACACCATATATTTT. The V gene is TRBV6-5, the J gene TRBJ1-3, with a weak D call TRBD1 (6 bases). Germline assignment: CDR1 MNHEY and CDR2 SVGAGI. The CDR3 sequence is 14 residues long. The ends were cut back, 7 bases at V and 0 bases at J, with 10 bases in the middle.

The V gene is TRBV25-1, the J gene TRBJ2-3; 7 bases are shared with TRBD1. Germline-derived CDR1 and CDR2 are MGHDK and SYGVNS. This CDR3 contains 16 residues. V was clipped by 0 bases and J by 3 bases; unmatched bases: 6. The CDR3 nucleotides are TGTGCCAGCAGTGAATACTTAAGGGGGCGGACAGATACGCAGTATTTT. It codes for CASSEYLRGRTDTQYF. The full variable domain, completed using reference TRBV25-1 and TRBJ2-3, is EADIYQTPRYLVIGTGKKITLECSQTMGHDKMYWYQQDPGMELHLIHYSYGVNSTEKGDLSSESTVSRIRTEHFPLTLESARPSHTSQYLCASSEYLRGRTDTQYFGPGTRLTVL.

The rearrangement uses TRBV7-3 and TRBJ1-5, with TRBD1 matching 8 bases. The CDR3 is made up of 19 amino acids. With V trimmed by 0 bases and J by 0 bases, 10 bases remained unmatched. Germline loops: CDR1 SGHTA, CDR2 FQGTGA. CDR3 region: CASSLTLRGTGNSNQPQHF. The CDR3 region has the DNA TGTGCCAGCAGCTTAACGTTAAGGGGGACAGGAAATAGCAATCAGCCCCAGCATTTT.

In its sample, this clone is medium-sized. The rearrangement joins TRBV7-7 to TRBJ2-5; the D call may be TRBD1 or TRBD2 (5 bases each). The germline gives CDR1 SSHAT, CDR2 FNYEAQ (reference sequence). There are 15 residues in the CDR3. V lost 5 bases and J 3 bases, leaving 16 bases between the germline ends. In DNA form, the CDR3 reads TGTGCCAGCAGCGGGGGATTGGGATATGAAGAGACCCAGTACTTC. Its translation: CASSGGLGYEETQYF.

The genes are TRBV7-2 and TRBJ2-2, with 7 bases aligning to TRBD2. The CDR3 sequence is 15 residues long. V lost 5 bases and J lost 4; bases outside the gene matches: 7. In germline, CDR1 is SGHTA, CDR2 FQGNSA. CDR3 nucleotides: TGTGCCAGCAGCCTCGTCCTAGCGGCCACCGGGGAGCTGTTTTTT. It codes for CASSLVLAATGELFF. The entire variable domain, with the rest obtained from reference TRBV7-2 and TRBJ2-2, is as follows: GAGVSQSPSNKVTEKGKDVELRCDPISGHTALYWYRQSLGQGLEFLIYFQGNSAPDKSGLPSDRFSAERTGGSVSTLTIQRTQQEDSAVYLCASSLVLAATGELFFGEGSRLTVL.

The CDR3 region is CASSQEDRGGSKGETQYF. The CDR3 DNA reads TGTGCCAGCAGCCAAGAGGACAGGGGGGGCTCCAAGGGGGAGACCCAGTACTTC. V is TRBV3-1 (or the pseudogene TRBV3-2) and J is TRBJ2-5; 10 nucleotides line up with TRBD1. The junction had 12 bases not matched to a gene; V was cut back by 0 bases and J by 5 bases. Per germline, CDR1 LGHDT and CDR2 YNNKEL (reference sequence). This CDR3 spans 18 amino acids.

This clone was recorded once. The rearrangement links TRBV5-1 to TRBJ2-3, with a possible D match to TRBD1 (5 bases). Germline CDR1 is SGHRS and CDR2 is YFSETQ. The V gene lost 4 bases and the J gene lost 0 bases, with 9 bases spanning the gap. The CDR3 is made up of 14 amino acids. CDR3 in amino acids: CASSLDRSTDTQYF. The CDR3 DNA sequence: TGCGCCAGCAGCCTAGACAGAAGCACAGATACGCAGTATTTT.

CDR3 sequence: CATSDFFSGPYSNQPQHF. Written as DNA, the CDR3 is TGTGCCACCAGTGATTTTTTTTCAGGCCCGTATAGCAATCAGCCCCAGCATTTT. The chain links TRBV24-1 to TRBJ1-5; D unclear. Deletions cut 1 base from V and 0 bases from J, with 15 bases between. Germline CDR1 is KGHDR and CDR2 is SFDVKD. The CDR3 has 18 residues.

The V gene is TRBV11-2, the J gene TRBJ2-3, with 9 bases that match TRBD2. The CDR3 consists of 19 residues. The V segment lost 4 bases and the J segment 1 base; nucleotides outside the gene matches: 15. Germline CDR1 SGHAT, CDR2 FQNNGV. The CDR3 bases are TGTGCCAGCAGCTCATCCGGGACTAGCTTTCCCGCTGGCACAGATACGCAGTATTTT. Protein: CASSSSGTSFPAGTDTQYF.

This chain links TRBV21-1 with TRBJ2-1; TRBD2 was called by the table and not checked on the DNA. TRBV21-1 is an annotated pseudogene. The CDR3 consists of 16 residues. CDR3 nucleotide sequence: TGTGCCAGCAGGAAATCGCGGGACTCCTACTACAATGAGCAGTTCTTC. Translation: CASRKSRDSYYNEQFF.

The chain couples TRBV2 to TRBJ2-3, with 7 bases fitting TRBD2. Losses at the gene ends were 3 bases for V and 0 bases for J; bases not matched to a gene: 6. The CDR3 loop spans 16 amino acids. CDR1 is SNHLY, CDR2 FYNNEI, per germline. The CDR3 DNA sequence: TGTGCCAGCAGTGATCCGCTAGCGGTTAGCACAGATACGCAGTATTTT. It specifies CASSDPLAVSTDTQYF.

The rearrangement uses TRBV7-9 and TRBJ2-5, with 8 bases matching TRBD2. V dropped 2 bases and J dropped 4; count of bases not matched to a gene: 0. The CDR3 is 13 amino acids. Germline assignment: CDR1 SEHNR and CDR2 FQNEAQ (reference sequence). The CDR3 nucleotides are TGTGCCAGCAGCTTACGGGGGGGAGAGACCCAGTACTTC. Encoded protein: CASSLRGGETQYF.

The rearrangement links TRBV28 to TRBJ2-2, with D perhaps matching TRBD1 (7 bases). Trimming took off 7 bases at V and 7 bases at J, with 22 bases between the two ends. The CDR3 has 16 residues. From germline, CDR1 is MDHEN and CDR2 SYDVKM. This chain's CDR3 is CASTPGGGGFSGELFF. CDR3 sequence (DNA): TGTGCCAGCACCCCTGGAGGAGGGGGCTTTAGCGGGGAGCTGTTTTTT.

The rearrangement joins TRBV6-4 to TRBJ1-1; D might be TRBD1 (5 bases). The CDR3 is made up of 14 amino acids. Germline values: CDR1 MRHNA, CDR2 SNTAGT. Trimming removed 4 bases at V and 1 base at J, with 10 bases between. In DNA form, the CDR3 reads TGTGCCAGCAGTGCAGGGAACGGGAACACTGAAGCTTTCTTT. The encoded protein is CASSAGNGNTEAFF.

The V and J genes are TRBV30 and TRBJ2-5; TRBD2 aligns across 10 bases. The junction had 8 bases not matched to a gene; V was cut back by 0 bases and J by 13 bases. The CDR3 spans 13 residues. The germline V gene encodes CDR1 GTSNPN and CDR2 SVGIG (reference sequence). The CDR3 DNA sequence: TGTGCCTGGAGTGTACAAGCGGGGGGGCCGCCGTACTTC. This encodes CAWSVQAGGPPYF.

V gene TRBV7-2 combines with J gene TRBJ2-7; D remains ambiguous. The CDR3 loop spans 14 amino acids. Germline V lookup: CDR1 SGHTA, CDR2 FQGNSA. V lost 5 bases, J lost 4 bases, and 15 bases lay in between. CDR3 in DNA: TGTGCCAGCAGCCACATTTTCATCCCTTACGAGCAGTACTTC. Translation: CASSHIFIPYEQYF. Using reference TRBV7-2 and TRBJ2-7 for the parts outside the CDR3, the full variable domain is GAGVSQSPSNKVTEKGKDVELRCDPISGHTALYWYRQSLGQGLEFLIYFQGNSAPDKSGLPSDRFSAERTGGSVSTLTIQRTQQEDSAVYLCASSHIFIPYEQYFGPGTRLTVT.

The chain employs TRBV28 and TRBJ2-1, with 13 nucleotides matching TRBD2. Germline V CDR1 and CDR2: MDHEN, SYDVKM. The CDR3 runs to 19 residues. V shed 3 bases and J 0 bases; nucleotides not matched to a gene: 8. The DNA of the CDR3 is TGTGCCAGCAGTTTCCCCCCACGGACTAGCGGGAGCTCCTACAATGAGCAGTTCTTC. Encoded protein: CASSFPPRTSGSSYNEQFF.

The gene calls are TRBV27 and TRBJ2-3; 13 nucleotides align to TRBD2. V shed 3 bases and J 0 bases; nucleotides not matched to a gene: 6. The CDR3 is 18 amino acids. Germline V gene sequence: CDR1 MNHEY, CDR2 SMNVEV (reference sequence). Here the CDR3 DNA reads TGTGCCAGCAGTTTCGAACTAGCGGGGGGGGTCAGCACAGATACGCAGTATTTT. Its translation is CASSFELAGGVSTDTQYF.

The table lists this clone with a few counts. The chain is built from TRBV7-2 and TRBJ2-5; D possibly matches TRBD1 or TRBD2 (5 bases each). The CDR3 length is 16 residues. Trimming removed 5 bases at V and 3 bases at J, with 19 bases between. Looked up from germline, CDR1 is SGHTA and CDR2 is FQGNSA. In DNA, the CDR3 is TGTGCCAGCAGCCTAAACCCCTCCGGGACGAAAGAGACCCAGTACTTC. Its translation is CASSLNPSGTKETQYF.

This clone was seen a few times. This chain joins TRBV6-5 and TRBJ2-7, with 7 nucleotides matching TRBD2. CDR1 MNHEY and CDR2 SVGAGI come from the germline V gene. The trim removed 4 bases at V and 2 bases at J, leaving 2 bases unmatched. This CDR3 region has 13 residues. This chain's CDR3 is CASSWGGTYEQYF. CDR3 in DNA: TGTGCCAGCAGTTGGGGGGGGACCTACGAGCAGTACTTC.

The chain has TRBV20-1 and TRBJ1-4; no definite D call. Trimming took off 2 bases at V and 5 bases at J, with 3 bases between the two ends. Germline CDR1 is DFQATT and CDR2 is SNEGSKA (reference sequence). The CDR3 length is 11 residues. This chain's CDR3 is CSARRNEKLFF. The CDR3 DNA is TGCAGTGCTAGAAGAAATGAAAAACTGTTTTTT.